The following is a T cell receptor beta chain sequence with its context. Its antigen is still unknown. Assembly of TCR beta libraries relied on iRepertoire HTBI primers together with Arm-PCR of CDR3 regions. TCRdb processed the multiplex PCR reads anew with MiXCR; each CDR3 protein has one entry. The data show some 400,000 distinct CDR3 sequences, with 14% to 15% seen just once and around 15% held by the top ten. V gave up 3 bases and J gave up 3 bases, with 8 bases separating them. CDR1 is MGHRA and CDR2 is YSYEKL in the germline V gene. The CDR3 spans 14 residues. These data are taken from a study of regulatory T cells in long-lasting Graves disease. Findings and limits, study-wide: Graves' patients with persistent disease showed TCR diversity lower than patients newly diagnosed.

Time point given: newly diagnosed GD, antithyroid drugs for less than 3 months. The TCR library used RNA extracted from PBMCs. These sequences were also reported in another study, on T cells in Graves' hyperthyroidism and ophthalmopathy. As that study records: First-round RT-PCR targeting the TCR CDR3 was performed with the HTBI primer set. Most clonotypes that expanded in the thyroid above 0.001 also showed up in blood. A model of 13 V-J pairs discriminated ophthalmopathy from stable hyperthyroidism.

The sample was peripheral blood mononuclear cells (PBMCs), taken at new diagnosis, from a patient treated with antithyroid drugs. The receptor was derived from a woman aged 25 to 45 with Graves disease. The chain uses TRBV4-1 and TRBJ2-2; D unresolved. The CDR3: CASSHKTDTGELFF. CDR3 in DNA: TGCGCCAGCAGCCACAAGACCGACACCGGGGAGCTGTTTTTT.